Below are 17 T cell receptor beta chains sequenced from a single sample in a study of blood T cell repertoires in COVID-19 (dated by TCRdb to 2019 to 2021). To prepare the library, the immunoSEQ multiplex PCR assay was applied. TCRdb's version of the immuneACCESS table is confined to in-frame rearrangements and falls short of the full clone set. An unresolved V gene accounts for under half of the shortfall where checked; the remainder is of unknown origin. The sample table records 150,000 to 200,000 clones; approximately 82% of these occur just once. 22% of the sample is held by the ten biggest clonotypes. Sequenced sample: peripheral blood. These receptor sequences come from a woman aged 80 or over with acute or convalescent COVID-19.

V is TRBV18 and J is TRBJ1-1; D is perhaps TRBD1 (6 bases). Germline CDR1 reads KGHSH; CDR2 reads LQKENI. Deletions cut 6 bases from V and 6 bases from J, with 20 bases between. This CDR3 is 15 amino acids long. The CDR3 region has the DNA TGTGCCAGCTCTTCGACTTGGGGGCGCGAATCTGAAGCTTTCTTT. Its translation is CASSSTWGRESEAFF.

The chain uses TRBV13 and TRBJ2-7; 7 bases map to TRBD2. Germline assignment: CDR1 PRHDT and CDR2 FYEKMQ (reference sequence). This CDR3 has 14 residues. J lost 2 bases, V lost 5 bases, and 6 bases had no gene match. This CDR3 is CASSLQRETYEQYF. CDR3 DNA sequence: TGTGCCAGCAGCCTCCAGCGGGAAACCTACGAGCAGTACTTC. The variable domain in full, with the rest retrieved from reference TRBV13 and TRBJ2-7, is AAGVIQSPRHLIKEKRETATLKCYPIPRHDTVYWYQQGPGQDPQFLISFYEKMQSDKGSIPDRFSAQQFSDYHSELNMSSLELGDSALYFCASSLQRETYEQYFGPGTRLTVT.

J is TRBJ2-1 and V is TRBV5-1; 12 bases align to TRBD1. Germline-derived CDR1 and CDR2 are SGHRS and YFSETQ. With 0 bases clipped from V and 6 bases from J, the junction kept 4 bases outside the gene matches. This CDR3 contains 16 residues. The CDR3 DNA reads TGCGCCAGCAGCTTGGGGGGACAGGGGGCTTCCAATGAGCAGTTCTTC. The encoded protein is CASSLGGQGASNEQFF.

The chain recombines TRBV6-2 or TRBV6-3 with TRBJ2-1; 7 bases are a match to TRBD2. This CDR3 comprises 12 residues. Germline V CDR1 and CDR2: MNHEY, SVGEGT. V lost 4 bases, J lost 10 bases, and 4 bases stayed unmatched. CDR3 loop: CASSWGEGEQFF. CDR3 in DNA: TGTGCCAGCAGTTGGGGGGAGGGAGAGCAGTTCTTC.

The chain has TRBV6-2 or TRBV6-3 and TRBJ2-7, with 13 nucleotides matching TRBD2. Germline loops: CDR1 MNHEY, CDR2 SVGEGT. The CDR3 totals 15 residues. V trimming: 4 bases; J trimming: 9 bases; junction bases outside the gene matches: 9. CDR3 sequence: CASSSWTSGSIWQYF. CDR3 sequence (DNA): TGTGCCAGCAGTTCCTGGACTAGCGGGAGTATCTGGCAGTACTTC.

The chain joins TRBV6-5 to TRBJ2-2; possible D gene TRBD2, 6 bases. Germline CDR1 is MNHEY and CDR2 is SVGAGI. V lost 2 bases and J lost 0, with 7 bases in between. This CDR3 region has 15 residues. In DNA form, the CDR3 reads TGTGCCAGCAGTTACGGGACTGCGAACACCGGGGAGCTGTTTTTT. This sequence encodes CASSYGTANTGELFF.

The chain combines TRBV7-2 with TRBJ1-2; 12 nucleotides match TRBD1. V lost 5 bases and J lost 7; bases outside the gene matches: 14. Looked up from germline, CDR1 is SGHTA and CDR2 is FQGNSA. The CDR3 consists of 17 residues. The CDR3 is CASSPVGTGGFQGGYTF. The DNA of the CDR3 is TGTGCCAGCAGCCCCGTGGGGACAGGGGGCTTCCAAGGTGGCTACACCTTC. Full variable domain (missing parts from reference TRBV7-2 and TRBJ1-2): GAGVSQSPSNKVTEKGKDVELRCDPISGHTALYWYRQSLGQGLEFLIYFQGNSAPDKSGLPSDRFSAERTGGSVSTLTIQRTQQEDSAVYLCASSPVGTGGFQGGYTFGSGTRLTVV.

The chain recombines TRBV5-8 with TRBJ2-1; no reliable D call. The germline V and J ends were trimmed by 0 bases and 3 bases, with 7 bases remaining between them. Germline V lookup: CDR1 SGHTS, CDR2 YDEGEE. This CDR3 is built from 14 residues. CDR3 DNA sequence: TGTGCCAGCAGCTTGGGGTACGGCTACAATGAGCAGTTCTTC. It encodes CASSLGYGYNEQFF.

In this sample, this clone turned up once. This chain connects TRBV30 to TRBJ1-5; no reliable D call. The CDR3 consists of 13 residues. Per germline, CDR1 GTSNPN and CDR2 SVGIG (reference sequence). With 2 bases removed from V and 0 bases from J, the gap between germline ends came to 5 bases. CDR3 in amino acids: CAWSSDSNQPQHF. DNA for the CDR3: TGTGCCTGGAGTAGCGATAGCAATCAGCCCCAGCATTTT.

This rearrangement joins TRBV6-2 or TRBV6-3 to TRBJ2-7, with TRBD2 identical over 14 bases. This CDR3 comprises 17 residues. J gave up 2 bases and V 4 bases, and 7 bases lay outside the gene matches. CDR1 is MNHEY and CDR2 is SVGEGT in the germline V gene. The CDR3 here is CASSFWGLAGEAYEQYF. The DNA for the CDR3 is TGTGCCAGCAGTTTCTGGGGACTAGCGGGAGAAGCCTACGAGCAGTACTTC.

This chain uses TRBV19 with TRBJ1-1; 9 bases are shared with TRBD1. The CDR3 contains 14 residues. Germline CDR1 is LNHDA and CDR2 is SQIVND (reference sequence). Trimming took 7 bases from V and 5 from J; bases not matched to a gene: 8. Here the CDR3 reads CASIQTGGRTEAFF. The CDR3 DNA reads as TGTGCCAGTATTCAGACAGGGGGGAGGACTGAAGCTTTCTTT.

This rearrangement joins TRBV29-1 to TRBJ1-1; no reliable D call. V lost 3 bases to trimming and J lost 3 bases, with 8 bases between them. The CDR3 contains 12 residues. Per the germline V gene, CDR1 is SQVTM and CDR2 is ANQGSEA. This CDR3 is CSVEEAYTEAFF. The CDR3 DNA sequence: TGCAGCGTTGAGGAGGCCTACACTGAAGCTTTCTTT.

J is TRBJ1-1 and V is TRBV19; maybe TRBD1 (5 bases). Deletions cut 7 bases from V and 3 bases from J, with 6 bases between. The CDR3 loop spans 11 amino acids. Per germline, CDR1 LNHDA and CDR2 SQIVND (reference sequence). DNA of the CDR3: TGTGCCAGTAAAGGGGACACTGAAGCTTTCTTT. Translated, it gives CASKGDTEAFF.

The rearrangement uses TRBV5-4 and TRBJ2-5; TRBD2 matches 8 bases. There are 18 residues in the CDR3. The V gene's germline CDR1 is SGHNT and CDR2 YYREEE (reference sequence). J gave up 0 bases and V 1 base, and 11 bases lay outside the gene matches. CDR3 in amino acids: CASSLPGASGGYQETQYF. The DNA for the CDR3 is TGTGCCAGCAGCTTGCCAGGGGCCAGCGGGGGTTACCAAGAGACCCAGTACTTC.

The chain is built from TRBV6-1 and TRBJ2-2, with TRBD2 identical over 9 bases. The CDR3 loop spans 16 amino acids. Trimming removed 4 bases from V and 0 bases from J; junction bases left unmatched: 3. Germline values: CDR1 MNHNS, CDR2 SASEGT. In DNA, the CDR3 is TGTGCCAGCAGTGGACTAGCGGCCACGAACACCGGGGAGCTGTTTTTT. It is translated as CASSGLAATNTGELFF.

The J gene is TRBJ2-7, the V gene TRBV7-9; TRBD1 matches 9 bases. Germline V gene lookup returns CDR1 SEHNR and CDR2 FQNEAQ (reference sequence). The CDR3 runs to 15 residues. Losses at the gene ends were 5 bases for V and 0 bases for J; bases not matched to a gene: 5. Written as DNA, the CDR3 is TGTGCCAGCAGCCTTACAGGGGGCGGCTCCTACGAGCAGTACTTC. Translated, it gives CASSLTGGGSYEQYF. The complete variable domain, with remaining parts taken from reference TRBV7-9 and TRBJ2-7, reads DTGVSQNPRHKITKRGQNVTFRCDPISEHNRLYWYRQTLGQGPEFLTYFQNEAQLEKSRLLSDRFSAERPKGSFSTLEIQRTEQGDSAMYLCASSLTGGGSYEQYFGPGTRLTVT.

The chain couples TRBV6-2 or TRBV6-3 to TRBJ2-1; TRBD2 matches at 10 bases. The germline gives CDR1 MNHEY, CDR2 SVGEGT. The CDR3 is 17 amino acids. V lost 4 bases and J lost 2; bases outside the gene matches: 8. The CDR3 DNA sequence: TGTGCCAGCAGTTCCCTTAGCGGGAGGAGTCCCTACAATGAGCAGTTCTTC. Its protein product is CASSSLSGRSPYNEQFF.